This entry concerns a single TCR beta chain. The antigen is not known. This CDR3 is 16 amino acids long. Germline CDR1 DFQATT, CDR2 SNEGSKA (reference sequence). The entry originates in a study of CXCR3-negative and CXCR3-positive naive CD8 T cells. Study-wide results and caveats: Comparably high diversity was seen in both naive subsets, and much lower diversity in memory CD8+ cells. CXCR3-positive naive cells had more hydrophobic TRB CDR3s than CXCR3-negative naive cells.

Via 5' RACE with UMI labels, TRB cDNA libraries were prepared. Using the 5' RACE reads, TCRdb records one entry per CDR3 protein without DNA. The sample has approximately 100,000 distinct CDR3 sequences. The chain recombines TRBV20-1 with TRBJ2-7; TCRdb proposes TRBD1, but this gene call is untestable without DNA. Specimen: naive CXCR3+ CD8+ T cells from blood. Stated subset: CD45RO-CCR7+CD27+CD95- naive CD8+ T cells expressing CXCR3 (TNR3+). The clonotype was recovered from a human donor in good health. Some clones in this sample may be carry-over from other donors' samples. CDR3 loop: CSAKKLWTGTSYEQYF.